What follows describes a single T cell receptor (beta chain). The sample is drawn from a study of Graves' ophthalmopathy and Graves' hyperthyroidism. As the template, RNA transcripts were used to amplify TCR beta CDR3 regions. First-round RT-PCR used HTBI primers; second-round multiplex PCR followed. MiXCR was run by TCRdb on the multiplex PCR reads, yielding one entry per CDR3 protein. The sample carries hundreds of thousands of distinct CDR3 sequences, 15% recorded once. This receptor was obtained from a woman aged 18-35 years with stable Graves' hyperthyroidism. Sequenced material: peripheral blood.

This CDR3 reads CASSLDGTGHQETQYF. CDR3 nucleotides: TGTGCCAGCAGCTTAGATGGGACAGGGCACCAAGAGACCCAGTACTTC. The rearrangement joins TRBV11-2 to TRBJ2-5; 9 bases map to TRBD1. CDR1 and CDR2 from the germline V gene are SGHAT and FQNNGV. V shed 0 bases, J shed 0 bases, and the junction held 2 bases outside the gene matches. This CDR3 region has 16 residues.